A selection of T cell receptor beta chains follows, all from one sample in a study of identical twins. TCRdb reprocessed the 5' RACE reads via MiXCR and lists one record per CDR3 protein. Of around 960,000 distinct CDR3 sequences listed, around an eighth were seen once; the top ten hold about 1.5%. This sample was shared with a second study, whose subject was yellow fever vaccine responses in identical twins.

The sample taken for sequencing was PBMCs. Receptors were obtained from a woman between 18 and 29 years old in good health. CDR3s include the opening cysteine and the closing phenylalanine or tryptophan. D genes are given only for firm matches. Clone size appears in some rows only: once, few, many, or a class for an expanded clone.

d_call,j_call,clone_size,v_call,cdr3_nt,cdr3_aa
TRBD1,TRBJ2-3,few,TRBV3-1,TGTGCCAGCAGCATACAGGGGGCAAGCACAGATACGCAGTATTTT,CASSIQGASTDTQYF
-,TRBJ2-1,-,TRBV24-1,TGTGCCACCAGTGACAAAAGCTCCTACAATGAGCAGTTCTTC,CATSDKSSYNEQFF
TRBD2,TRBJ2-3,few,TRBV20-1,TGCAGTGCTAGACCAACGACTCGGGATAGCGGGAGGGACACAGATACGCAGTATTTT,CSARPTTRDSGRDTDTQYF
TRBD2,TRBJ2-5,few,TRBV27,TGTGCCAGCGGAGCGGGGGAGAAAGAGACCCAGTACTTC,CASGAGEKETQYF
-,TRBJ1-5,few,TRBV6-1,TGTGCCAGCAAGGAGGGCGACAGGAATCAGCCCCAGCATTTT,CASKEGDRNQPQHF
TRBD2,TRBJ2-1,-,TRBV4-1,TGCGCCAGCAGCCAAAAAGATAGCGGGAGGACCTACAATGAGCAGTTCTTC,CASSQKDSGRTYNEQFF
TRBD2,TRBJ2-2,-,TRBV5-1,TGCGCCAGCAGCTCAGCTTCCGGGACTAGCTCGATCACCGGGGAGCTGTTTTTT,CASSSASGTSSITGELFF
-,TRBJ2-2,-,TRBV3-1,TGTGCCAGCAGCCTGACCTGGGCGAACACCGGGGAGCTGTTTTTT,CASSLTWANTGELFF
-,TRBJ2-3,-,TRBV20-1,TGCAGTGCTACCAAGGCGCTGGAGGGGGGGGGCACAGATACGCAGTATTTT,CSATKALEGGGTDTQYF
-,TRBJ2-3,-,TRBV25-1,TGTGCCAGCATTTCCTCATGGGGTTCGCAGTATTTT,CASISSWGSQYF
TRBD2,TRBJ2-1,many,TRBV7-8,TGTGCCAGCAGCTCCAAGCGGGGGGCCTACAATGAGCAGTTCTTC,CASSSKRGAYNEQFF
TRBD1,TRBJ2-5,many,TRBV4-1,TGCGCCAGCAGCCAAGAGACAGGGGCGTATGAGACCCAGTACTTC,CASSQETGAYETQYF
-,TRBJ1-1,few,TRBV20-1,TGCAGTGCTAGCAGAGGACACCCCGAAGCTTTCTTT,CSASRGHPEAFF
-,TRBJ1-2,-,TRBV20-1,TGCAGTGCTGAGGTTTTAGTCTCCGGCTACACCTTC,CSAEVLVSGYTF
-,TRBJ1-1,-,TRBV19,TGTGCCAGTAGTACCTCCAGTCTTAACACTGAAGCTTTCTTT,CASSTSSLNTEAFF
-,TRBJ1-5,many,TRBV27,TGTGCCAGCAGTTTTGATGGCAGCAATCAGCCCCAGCATTTT,CASSFDGSNQPQHF
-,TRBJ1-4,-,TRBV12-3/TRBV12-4,TGTGCCAGCAGTTTGGGCAGGAAAAATGAAAAACTGTTTTTT,CASSLGRKNEKLFF
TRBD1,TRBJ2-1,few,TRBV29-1,TGCAGCGTTGAAGCACAGGGGGCTGGTGAGCAGTTCTTC,CSVEAQGAGEQFF
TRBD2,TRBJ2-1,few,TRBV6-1,TGTGCCAGCAGTCGAGCGGGAGCTTCCTACAATGAGCAGTTCTTC,CASSRAGASYNEQFF
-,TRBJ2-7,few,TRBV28,TGTGCCAGCAGTGGCTGGGGGGAAAAGGCCTACGAGCAGTACTTC,CASSGWGEKAYEQYF
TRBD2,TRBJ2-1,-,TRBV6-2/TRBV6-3,TGTGCCAGCAGTTCCCTTGGGGTAGCGGGAGATGGGCACAATGAGCAGTTCTTC,CASSSLGVAGDGHNEQFF
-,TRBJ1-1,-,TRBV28,TGTGCCAGCAGTTTCGCCCGACAGGCGGGGAACACTGAAGCTTTCTTT,CASSFARQAGNTEAFF
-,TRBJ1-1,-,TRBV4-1,TGCGCCAGCAGCCCGAAGACAGAGAACACTGAAGCTTTCTTT,CASSPKTENTEAFF
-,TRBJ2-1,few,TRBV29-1,TGCAGCGTACCAGGGGCAATCGATGAGCAGTTCTTC,CSVPGAIDEQFF
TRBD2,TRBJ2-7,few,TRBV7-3,TGTGCCAGCAGCTTAATCTGGCGGGAGTCGCCCCCTCCTCTCGACGAGCAGTACTTC,CASSLIWRESPPPLDEQYF
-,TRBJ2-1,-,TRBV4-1,TGCGCCAGCAGCCAAGACAGTGACTCCTACAATGAGCAGTTCTTC,CASSQDSDSYNEQFF
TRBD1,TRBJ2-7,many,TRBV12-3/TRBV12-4,TGTGCCAGCAGCCGGACAGGGGCAGGGGTGTACGAGCAGTACTTC,CASSRTGAGVYEQYF
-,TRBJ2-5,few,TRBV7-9,TGTGCCAGCAGCTTAGAGGGGGGGCCGAGAGAGACCCAGTACTTC,CASSLEGGPRETQYF
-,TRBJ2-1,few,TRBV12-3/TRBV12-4,TGTGCCAGCAGTTTATTAGGGGGAGGGGGAAATGAGCAGTTCTTC,CASSLLGGGGNEQFF
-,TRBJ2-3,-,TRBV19,TGTGCCAGTACCCCACTAACCGGGACTGGCCTAGGAGATACGCAGTATTTT,CASTPLTGTGLGDTQYF
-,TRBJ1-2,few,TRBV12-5,TGTGCTAGTGGTTTGGCCGGGACGGACCACTATGGCTACACCTTC,CASGLAGTDHYGYTF
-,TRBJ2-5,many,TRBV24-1,TGTGCCACCAGTGATTTAGGGACCATCGGAGAGACCCAGTACTTC,CATSDLGTIGETQYF
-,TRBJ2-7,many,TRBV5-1,TGCGCCAGCAGCTTGGAAGGCCACGAGCAGTACTTC,CASSLEGHEQYF
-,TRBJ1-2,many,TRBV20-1,TGCAGTGCTAGAGATGGAACCCAGACTAACTATGGCTACACCTTC,CSARDGTQTNYGYTF
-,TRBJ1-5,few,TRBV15,TGTGCCACCAGCACCGGGACACAAAATCAGCCCCAGCATTTT,CATSTGTQNQPQHF
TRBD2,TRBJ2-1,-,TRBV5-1,TGCGCCAGCAGCCCTGGACTAGCGGGAGTTACCATCTTCTACAATGAGCAGTTCTTC,CASSPGLAGVTIFYNEQFF
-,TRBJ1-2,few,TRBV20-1,TGCAGGGGGATGGGGCTAAGCTATGGCTACACCTTC,CRGMGLSYGYTF
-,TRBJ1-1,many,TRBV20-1,TGCAGTGCTAGAGAGGGACACTTGAACACTGAAGCTTTCTTT,CSAREGHLNTEAFF
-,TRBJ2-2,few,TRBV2,TGTGCCAGCAGTGAGAGACAGAACACCGGGGAGCTGTTTTTT,CASSERQNTGELFF
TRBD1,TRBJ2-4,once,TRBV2,TGTGCCAGCAGTCCTCAGGGGGCTTTAGCCAAAAACATTCAGTACTTC,CASSPQGALAKNIQYF
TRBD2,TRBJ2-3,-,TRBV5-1,TGCGCCAGCAGCAACGGGACTAGCGGCACAGATACGCAGTATTTT,CASSNGTSGTDTQYF
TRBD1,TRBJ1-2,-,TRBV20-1,TGCAGTGCTCCGACAGGGTCGGGCTACACCTTC,CSAPTGSGYTF
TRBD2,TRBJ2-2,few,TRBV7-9,TGTGCCAGCAACCCGGGACTAGCAGGCACCGGGGAGCTGTTTTTT,CASNPGLAGTGELFF
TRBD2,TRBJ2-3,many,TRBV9,TGTGCCAGCAGCGTAGTCACTAGCGGAGGTTCCGATACGCAGTATTTT,CASSVVTSGGSDTQYF
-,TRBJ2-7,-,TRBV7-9,TGTGCCAGCAGCTTAGGGACAAGTATTCTGCAGTACTTC,CASSLGTSILQYF
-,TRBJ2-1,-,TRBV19,TGTGCCAGTAGTATATGGTCAGGGAGCTCCTACAATGAGCAGTTCTTC,CASSIWSGSSYNEQFF
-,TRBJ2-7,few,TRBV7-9,TGTGCCAGCAGCTTCCGTGACAACTACGAGCAGTACTTC,CASSFRDNYEQYF
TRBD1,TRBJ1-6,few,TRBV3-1,TGTGCCAGCCAATGGGGCAGGGGGCCGGTTTCACCCCTCCACTTT,CASQWGRGPVSPLHF
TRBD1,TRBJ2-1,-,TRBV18,TGTGCCAGCTCAGCCGGGACAGGAGATTTCTTC,CASSAGTGDFF
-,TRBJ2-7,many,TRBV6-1,TGTGCCAGCACCAAAAATCCGGCTTCTACCTCTTCCTACGAGCAGTACTTC,CASTKNPASTSSYEQYF